The clone carrying this TCR beta chain was seen more than once but under ten times. This record belongs to a study of patients and donors after allogeneic stem cell transplantation. TCRdb reprocessed the RT-PCR reads via MiXCR and lists one record per CDR3 protein. The sample records about a million distinct CDR3 sequences, 18% being singletons. This CDR3 comprises 16 residues. Trimming shortened V by 0 bases and J by 7 bases, and 16 bases separated the two germline ends. Germline CDR1 DFQATT, CDR2 SNEGSKA (reference sequence). This receptor was obtained from a human donor who was either an allogeneic HSCT recipient or a stem cell or donor lymphocyte infusion donor (not recorded which). It is not recorded whose cells these are; they may come from a transplant donor. The V and J genes are TRBV20-1 and TRBJ1-6, with D tentatively TRBD1 (5 bases). Sequencing was done on a sample of blood, either unsorted or a sorted T cell fraction (not recorded which). The CDR3 region has the DNA TGCAGTGCTAGAGATATCGGGAGGGACGGGAATTCACCCCTCCACTTT. It specifies CSARDIGRDGNSPLHF.